The 26 T cell receptor beta chains reported below all come from one sample, sequenced in a study of T cells after yellow fever vaccination. TCRdb itself ran the 5' RACE reads through MiXCR, one entry per CDR3 protein. The profile shows some 400,000 distinct CDR3 sequences, around 19% of them singletons. Source: PBMCs, taken before the yellow fever booster vaccination. The receptors were sampled from a man aged 18 to 29 who received the YFV17D yellow fever vaccine.

J is TRBJ2-3 and V is TRBV5-6, with 9 positions matching TRBD1. V trimming: 4 bases; J trimming: 4 bases; junction bases outside the gene matches: 10. Per germline, CDR1 SGHDT and CDR2 YYEEEE. This CDR3 is built from 16 residues. Written as DNA, the CDR3 is TGTGCCAGCAGCCCCCCGACAGGGGGTCCCCCAGATACGCAGTATTTT. Its protein product is CASSPPTGGPPDTQYF.

This clonotype has just a few counts. Here the CDR3 DNA reads TGTGCCAGCAGCCAGGAGACAGGATTCTATGGCTACACCTTC. Translated, it gives CASSQETGFYGYTF. This chain joins TRBV3-1 and TRBJ1-2; D is perhaps TRBD1 (6 bases). The V and J ends lost 3 bases and 4 bases respectively, with 12 bases between them. This CDR3 has 14 amino acids. The germline CDR1 and CDR2 sequences are LGHDT and YNNKEL (reference sequence).

This clonotype was seen a few times. The chain has TRBV12-5 and TRBJ2-1; TRBD1 matches 10 bases. V gave up 3 bases and J gave up 7 bases; unmatched junction bases: 3. This CDR3 has 14 amino acids. Germline values: CDR1 LGHNT, CDR2 FRNRAP. The CDR3, as DNA: TGTGCTAGTGGTTTTGGGACAGGGGTGAATGAGCAGTTCTTC. Its translation is CASGFGTGVNEQFF.

The V call is TRBV7-8, the J call TRBJ2-2; 9 nucleotides agree with TRBD1. In germline, CDR1 is SGHVS, CDR2 FQNEAQ. The ends lost 5 bases at V and 5 bases at J; junction bases unmatched: 9. This CDR3 spans 16 amino acids. The CDR3 sequence is CASSTRTGEWTGELFF. CDR3 nucleotide sequence: TGTGCCAGCAGCACTCGGACAGGGGAATGGACCGGGGAGCTGTTTTTT.

This clonotype was counted only a few times. The CDR3 here is CASSYRGQADTQYF. CDR3 nucleotide sequence: TGTGCCAGCAGTTACAGGGGGCAGGCAGATACGCAGTATTTT. The chain has TRBV12-3 or TRBV12-4 and TRBJ2-3; 9 bases agree with TRBD1. This CDR3 has 14 amino acids. J lost 4 bases, V lost 4 bases, and 3 bases had no gene match.

This chain uses TRBV28 with TRBJ2-1; D possibly corresponds to TRBD1 (5 bases). V was pared by 8 bases and J by 7 bases, with 21 bases between. Per the germline V gene, CDR1 is MDHEN and CDR2 is SYDVKM. The CDR3 totals 15 residues. As DNA, the CDR3 is TGTGCCAGCCACCGGGCTGGGGCAATGGAGAATGAGCAGTTCTTC. The encoded protein is CASHRAGAMENEQFF.

The gene calls are TRBV7-9 and TRBJ1-2; a possible D gene is TRBD1 (5 bases). The CDR3 sequence is 13 residues long. Germline V gene sequence: CDR1 SEHNR, CDR2 FQNEAQ (reference sequence). Trimming removed 3 bases at V and 7 bases at J, with 12 bases between. This CDR3 is CASSFTERGGYTF. CDR3 in DNA: TGTGCCAGCAGCTTCACAGAAAGGGGTGGCTACACCTTC.

This clonotype was detected only a few times. The V and J genes are TRBV6-5 and TRBJ2-3, with TRBD2 matching 10 bases. V dropped 0 bases and J dropped 4; count of bases not matched to a gene: 7. There are 17 residues in the CDR3. The germline CDR1 and CDR2 sequences are MNHEY and SVGAGI. CDR3 residues: CASSYSPAGGTADTQYF. The CDR3 nucleotides are TGTGCCAGCAGTTACTCCCCAGCGGGGGGGACCGCAGATACGCAGTATTTT.

The V gene is TRBV10-3, the J gene TRBJ2-3; D not resolved. Germline V lookup: CDR1 ENHRY, CDR2 SYGVKD. The CDR3 is 14 residues long. V gave up 5 bases and J gave up 4 bases, with 13 bases separating them. The CDR3 is CAISSATSPDTQYF. CDR3 sequence (DNA): TGTGCCATCAGTTCGGCCACGTCCCCAGATACGCAGTATTTT.

This clonotype was observed many times. The chain recombines TRBV2 with TRBJ1-2, with TRBD1 as a possible D gene (5 bases). The CDR3 runs to 14 residues. Trimming took off 2 bases at V and 4 bases at J, with 11 bases between the two ends. Germline V gene sequence: CDR1 SNHLY, CDR2 FYNNEI. CDR3: CASSEQGGAYGYTF. In DNA, the CDR3 is TGTGCCAGCAGTGAACAGGGAGGAGCCTATGGCTACACCTTC.

V and J are TRBV7-9 and TRBJ1-2; 10 bases are a match to TRBD1. The CDR3 is 16 residues long. Germline CDR1 is SEHNR and CDR2 is FQNEAQ (reference sequence). The V segment lost 4 bases and the J segment 4 bases; nucleotides outside the gene matches: 9. The CDR3 here is CASSYSGQGGPYGYTF. For the CDR3, the DNA is TGTGCCAGCAGCTATTCCGGACAGGGGGGACCCTATGGCTACACCTTC.

The chain links TRBV7-9 to TRBJ2-6; D call uncertain. The V end lost 1 base, the J end lost 3 bases, and 4 bases lay between the germline ends. The CDR3 totals 14 residues. The germline gives CDR1 SEHNR, CDR2 FQNEAQ (reference sequence). In DNA form, the CDR3 reads TGTGCCAGCAGCTTAGTAAATGGGGCCAACGTCCTGACTTTC. It encodes CASSLVNGANVLTF.

In its sample, this clonotype was seen a few times. The chain has TRBV6-5 and TRBJ2-7, with D possibly being TRBD1 or TRBD2 (5 bases each). V was shortened by 5 bases and J by 2 bases, with 13 bases between the two germline ends. The CDR3 runs to 14 residues. The germline gives CDR1 MNHEY, CDR2 SVGAGI. Written as DNA, the CDR3 is TGTGCCAGCAGTGGGGACGGAGGAGCCTACGAGCAGTACTTC. Amino acid sequence: CASSGDGGAYEQYF.

There are a few counts of this clonotype. V and J are TRBV5-1 and TRBJ2-5; no clear D. The CDR3 has 15 residues. From germline, CDR1 is SGHRS and CDR2 YFSETQ. Trimming stripped 1 base from V and 5 bases from J, with 15 bases between. Here the CDR3 reads CASSLYPGLGETQYF. In nucleotides, the CDR3 is TGCGCCAGCAGCTTGTACCCGGGTCTGGGGGAGACCCAGTACTTC.

This clonotype was counted a few times. V gene TRBV11-2 combines with J gene TRBJ2-5; weak D call: TRBD2 (5 bases). Trimming pared 3 bases from V and 5 bases from J, leaving 10 bases between. There are 13 residues in the CDR3. CDR1 SGHAT and CDR2 FQNNGV come from the germline V gene. The CDR3 protein is CASSFSDWETQYF. For the CDR3, the DNA is TGTGCCAGCAGCTTCTCGGACTGGGAGACCCAGTACTTC.

The chain has TRBV15 and TRBJ1-2; TRBD1 might be the D (5 bases). With 6 bases removed from V and 8 bases from J, the gap between germline ends came to 28 bases. CDR1 and CDR2 (germline): LNHNV, YYDKDF (reference sequence). CDR3 length: 17 amino acids. CDR3 region: CATRPETGTPVKAGYTF. The CDR3 DNA reads as TGTGCCACCAGGCCCGAGACGGGGACGCCCGTAAAGGCCGGCTACACCTTC.

Only a few counts were recorded for this clonotype. V usage is TRBV12-3 or TRBV12-4 and J usage is TRBJ1-5; D is ambiguous. The CDR3 totals 14 residues. V was cut by 5 bases and J by 4 bases, with 12 bases left in between. The CDR3 DNA sequence: TGTGCCAGCAGTGGGGAGAATTGGAATCAGCCCCAGCATTTT. Encoded protein: CASSGENWNQPQHF.

This clonotype was counted a few times. The V call is TRBV2, the J call TRBJ2-7; D gene unclear. There are 17 residues in the CDR3. V lost 2 bases, J lost 0 bases, and 17 bases lay in between. The germline V gene encodes CDR1 SNHLY and CDR2 FYNNEI. CDR3 loop: CASSERSWQPHSYEQYF. DNA of the CDR3: TGTGCCAGCAGTGAAAGGTCGTGGCAGCCCCACTCCTACGAGCAGTACTTC.

The chain joins TRBV28 to TRBJ2-7; no reliable D call. CDR1 is MDHEN and CDR2 is SYDVKM in the germline V gene. Trimming removed 5 bases from V and 0 bases from J, with 17 bases in between. This CDR3 comprises 16 residues. The CDR3 is CASSPPVSDSSYEQYV. The CDR3 coding sequence is TGTGCCAGCAGTCCTCCGGTATCCGATAGCTCCTACGAGCAGTACGTC.

The chain links TRBV18 to TRBJ2-7; 9 nucleotides agree with TRBD1. CDR1 is KGHSH and CDR2 is LQKENI in the germline V gene. This CDR3 is built from 11 residues. The CDR3 coding sequence is TGTGCCAGCTCACCAGGGACAGGGCTTAACGTC. It is translated as CASSPGTGLNV.

CDR3 residues: CASSLVRTGTYEQYF. The CDR3 nucleotides read TGTGCCAGCAGCTTAGTCCGGACAGGGACCTACGAGCAGTACTTC. The chain couples TRBV7-8 to TRBJ2-7; the match to TRBD1 covers 8 bases. The CDR3 runs to 15 residues. Germline loops: CDR1 SGHVS, CDR2 FQNEAQ. V shed 1 base and J 2 bases; nucleotides not matched to a gene: 4.

V usage is TRBV5-1 and J usage is TRBJ2-3; D not certain. Germline lookup yields CDR1 SGHRS and CDR2 YFSETQ. This CDR3 contains 12 residues. Trimming cost V 7 bases and J 4 bases, with 10 bases left between them. CDR3 region: CASAARADTQYF. CDR3 coding DNA: TGCGCCAGCGCTGCGCGTGCAGATACGCAGTATTTT.

This clonotype appeared a few times. The chain employs TRBV4-3 and TRBJ1-2, with D tentatively TRBD1 (6 bases). This CDR3 region has 12 residues. The germline V and J ends were trimmed by 4 bases and 3 bases, with 6 bases remaining between them. Germline V gene sequence: CDR1 LGHNA, CDR2 YSLEER. The CDR3 loop is CASSRQDYGYTF. In DNA form, the CDR3 reads TGCGCCAGCAGCCGACAGGACTATGGCTACACCTTC.

This sequence joins TRBV20-1 and TRBJ1-6; D call uncertain. This CDR3 comprises 14 residues. Germline-derived CDR1 and CDR2 are DFQATT and SNEGSKA (reference sequence). Trimming removed 6 bases from V and 2 bases from J, with 11 bases in between. CDR3 coding DNA: TGCAGTGCCAGTTCTCGGGCCTATAATTCACCCCTCCACTTT. It translates to CSASSRAYNSPLHF.

The gene calls are TRBV7-9 and TRBJ2-1; 12 nucleotides match TRBD1. With V trimmed by 3 bases and J by 8 bases, 5 bases remained unmatched. Per germline, CDR1 SEHNR and CDR2 FQNEAQ (reference sequence). This CDR3 comprises 15 residues. The CDR3 region is CASSLGQGARDEQFF. CDR3 DNA: TGTGCCAGCAGCTTGGGACAGGGGGCTCGGGATGAGCAGTTCTTC.

This chain connects TRBV6-2 or TRBV6-3 to TRBJ1-2, with TRBD1 as a possible D gene (6 bases). The V gene's germline CDR1 is MNHEY and CDR2 SVGEGT. Deletions cut 6 bases from V and 2 bases from J, with 10 bases between. The CDR3 is made up of 13 amino acids. CDR3 bases: TGTGCCAGCAGGTCTACAGGGAACTATGGCTACACCTTC. Its translation: CASRSTGNYGYTF.